What follows are 24 T cell receptor beta chains derived from one specimen sequenced in a study of T cells after posttransplantation cyclophosphamide. A marrow graft followed busulfan-fludarabine conditioning, with cyclophosphamide on days +3 and +4. Some clones are missing from TCRdb's copy, which holds only in-frame ones; the method was immunoSEQ multiplex PCR. Of about 10,000 clones in the sample, just under 85% were seen once. Sample: PBMCs, taken approximately 2,000 days after allogeneic stem cell transplant with posttransplant cyclophosphamide. These receptors all stem from a female patient aged 45 to 65 who received an allogeneic stem cell transplant from a related donor, was CMV-positive, and had no GVHD. Some of the T cells may derive from the graft donor.

V gene TRBV11-3 combines with J gene TRBJ2-5; 8 nucleotides match TRBD1. V lost 5 bases to trimming and J lost 5 bases; unmatched junction nucleotides: 7. This CDR3 is built from 14 residues. The germline V gene encodes CDR1 SGHNT and CDR2 YENEEA. The CDR3 protein is CASSLSGGSETQYF. In nucleotides, the CDR3 is TGTGCCAGCAGCCTATCAGGGGGCAGTGAGACCCAGTACTTC.

The chain links TRBV5-1 to TRBJ1-4; TRBD1 matches 7 bases. Per the germline V gene, CDR1 is SGHRS and CDR2 is YFSETQ. Trimming cost V 4 bases and J 8 bases; bases outside gene matches: 17. The CDR3 contains 17 residues. This CDR3 is CASSPRQGGWDLEKLFF. Here the CDR3 DNA reads TGCGCCAGCAGCCCCAGGCAGGGGGGTTGGGACCTCGAAAAACTGTTTTTT.

The J gene is TRBJ2-6, the V gene TRBV5-1; TRBD1 matches at 7 bases. Trimming took 6 bases from V and 4 from J; bases not matched to a gene: 10. Germline V gene lookup returns CDR1 SGHRS and CDR2 YFSETQ. The CDR3 loop spans 16 amino acids. CDR3 DNA: TGCGCCAGCACCAAAGAGAGGGGGCGAGGGGCCAACGTCCTGACTTTC. This codes for CASTKERGRGANVLTF. The variable domain in full, with the rest retrieved from reference TRBV5-1 and TRBJ2-6, is KAGVTQTPRYLIKTRGQQVTLSCSPISGHRSVSWYQQTPGQGLQFLFEYFSETQRNKGNFPGRFSGRQFSNSRSEMNVSTLELGDSALYLCASTKERGRGANVLTFGAGSRLTVL.

The chain couples TRBV4-1 to TRBJ2-2; 16 bases agree with TRBD2. The CDR3 runs 21 residues. Germline CDR1 is MGHRA and CDR2 is YSYEKL. The V and J ends lost 0 bases and 8 bases, in that order; junction bases with no gene match: 15. The CDR3 DNA reads TGCGCCAGCAGCCAAGATGGGACTAGCGGGAGGGCTGGGTCTCCCTGGGGGGAGCTGTTTTTT. Translation: CASSQDGTSGRAGSPWGELFF.

The gene calls are TRBV27 and TRBJ1-1; tentatively, D is TRBD1 (6 bases). Germline CDR1 reads MNHEY; CDR2 reads SMNVEV (reference sequence). Deletions cut 9 bases from V and 3 bases from J, with 11 bases between. This CDR3 region has 12 residues. The CDR3 is CASSTGYTEAFF. Here the CDR3 DNA reads TGTGCCAGTAGTACAGGGTACACTGAAGCTTTCTTT.

The genes are TRBV28 and TRBJ2-6, with D possibly being TRBD2 (6 bases). This CDR3 spans 16 amino acids. V shed 6 bases and J shed 2 bases, with 14 bases lying between them. The germline V gene encodes CDR1 MDHEN and CDR2 SYDVKM. The CDR3 reads CASSPLGGTGANVLTF. The CDR3 coding sequence is TGTGCCAGCAGCCCCCTTGGGGGGACTGGGGCCAACGTCCTGACTTTC.

This chain links TRBV9 with TRBJ2-7, with D possibly matching TRBD2 (6 bases). The V and J ends lost 3 bases and 0 bases respectively, with 7 bases between them. The CDR3 totals 13 residues. Germline CDR1 is SGDLS and CDR2 is YYNGEE. CDR3 protein: CASSAGLSYEQYF. DNA of the CDR3: TGTGCCAGCAGCGCGGGACTCTCCTACGAGCAGTACTTC.

This clone was counted a few times. The J gene is TRBJ1-2, the V gene TRBV19, with D perhaps TRBD1 (5 bases). The germline CDR1 and CDR2 sequences are LNHDA and SQIVND (reference sequence). The germline V and J ends were trimmed by 3 bases and 4 bases, with 15 bases remaining between them. The CDR3 totals 15 residues. The CDR3 region is CASSMTRQQFYGYTF. CDR3 sequence (DNA): TGTGCCAGTAGTATGACGAGACAGCAATTCTATGGCTACACCTTC.

This rearrangement joins TRBV19 to TRBJ2-7; 7 nucleotides line up with TRBD1. Germline assignment: CDR1 LNHDA and CDR2 SQIVND (reference sequence). The CDR3 totals 13 residues. With 6 bases clipped from V and 0 bases from J, the junction kept 2 bases outside the gene matches. DNA of the CDR3: TGTGCCAGTAGACAGGGGCGCTCCTACGAGCAGTACTTC. Protein sequence: CASRQGRSYEQYF.

The rearrangement links TRBV19 to TRBJ1-5; D gene ambiguous. This CDR3 is 12 amino acids long. The germline V gene encodes CDR1 LNHDA and CDR2 SQIVND (reference sequence). Deletions cut 6 bases from V and 1 base from J, with 4 bases between. The CDR3 sequence is CASSLSNQPQHF. CDR3 nucleotides: TGTGCCAGTAGCTTAAGCAATCAGCCCCAGCATTTT.

The gene calls are TRBV28 and TRBJ1-5; D is undetermined. V was clipped by 5 bases and J by 0 bases, with 8 bases between them. Per germline, CDR1 MDHEN and CDR2 SYDVKM. There are 14 residues in the CDR3. CDR3 nucleotides: TGTGCCAGCAGTCAAGACTATAGCAATCAGCCCCAGCATTTT. This encodes CASSQDYSNQPQHF.

The chain employs TRBV27 and TRBJ2-7; no firm D call. The CDR3 is 13 amino acids. Between the trimmed V and J ends, which lost 0 bases and 4 bases, there was a span of 7 bases. Germline V lookup: CDR1 MNHEY, CDR2 SMNVEV (reference sequence). The CDR3 is CASSLSSLYEQYF. CDR3 nucleotide sequence: TGTGCCAGCAGTTTATCGAGCCTTTACGAGCAGTACTTC.

The rearrangement links TRBV9 to TRBJ2-3; 9 bases align to TRBD2. V trimming: 0 bases; J trimming: 8 bases; junction bases outside the gene matches: 7. The CDR3 has 15 amino acids. Germline V gene data show CDR1 as SGDLS and CDR2 as YYNGEE. The DNA of the CDR3 is TGTGCCAGCAGCGTAGGACTAGCGGAGACCGGTACGCAGTATTTT. Translated, it gives CASSVGLAETGTQYF. Full variable domain (rest looked up from reference TRBV9 and TRBJ2-3): DSGVTQTPKHLITATGQRVTLRCSPRSGDLSVYWYQQSLDQGLQFLIQYYNGEERAKGNILERFSAQQFPDLHSELNLSSLELGDSALYFCASSVGLAETGTQYFGPGTRLTVL.

V is TRBV11-2 and J is TRBJ1-2; a weak D match, TRBD1 (5 bases). Between the trimmed V and J ends, which lost 5 bases and 0 bases, there was a span of 19 bases. The CDR3 has 17 amino acids. The germline CDR1 and CDR2 sequences are SGHAT and FQNNGV. This CDR3 is CASSPTRGGKANYGYTF. DNA for the CDR3: TGTGCCAGCAGCCCTACGAGGGGAGGGAAAGCTAACTATGGCTACACCTTC.

This chain connects TRBV4-1 to TRBJ2-1, with D maybe TRBD1 (5 bases). V was pared by 1 base and J by 15 bases, with 19 bases between. Germline V lookup: CDR1 MGHRA, CDR2 YSYEKL. This CDR3 region has 14 residues. CDR3 coding DNA: TGCGCCAGCAGCCAAGGGGGCTTTCGTCCGTTCCCGTTCTTC. This codes for CASSQGGFRPFPFF.

The CDR3 loop reads CASRRQGGGDDQPQHF. Here the CDR3 DNA reads TGTGCCAGTAGGAGACAGGGGGGAGGGGACGATCAGCCCCAGCATTTT. The chain couples TRBV19 to TRBJ1-5, with TRBD1 identical over 9 bases. The CDR3 extends over 16 amino acids. V lost 6 bases to trimming and J lost 5 bases; unmatched junction nucleotides: 11. Germline V gene data show CDR1 as LNHDA and CDR2 as SQIVND (reference sequence).

The chain recombines TRBV5-1 with TRBJ2-3, with 14 bases matching TRBD2. This CDR3 comprises 16 residues. Germline values: CDR1 SGHRS, CDR2 YFSETQ. The trim removed 4 bases at V and 7 bases at J, leaving 8 bases unmatched. The CDR3 bases are TGCGCCAGCAGCCCTGGACTAGCGGGAGGCCATAATACGCAGTATTTT. Protein: CASSPGLAGGHNTQYF.

The gene calls are TRBV6-5 and TRBJ1-5; the D is unclear. The V end was cut by 6 bases, the J end by 5 bases, with 8 bases between. CDR1 MNHEY and CDR2 SVGAGI come from the germline V gene. The CDR3 is 12 residues long. The CDR3 here is CASRTRDQPQHF. CDR3 nucleotides: TGTGCCAGCAGGACCCGGGATCAGCCCCAGCATTTT.

The table lists this clone with a count of one. This rearrangement joins TRBV25-1 to TRBJ2-1; D gene ambiguous. This CDR3 spans 14 amino acids. CDR1 is MGHDK, CDR2 SYGVNS, per germline. V was shortened by 6 bases and J by 2 bases, with 11 bases between the two germline ends. As DNA, the CDR3 is TGTGCCAGCAGCCCGTTAGAACCCTACAATGAGCAGTTCTTC. It yields the protein CASSPLEPYNEQFF.

This chain joins TRBV7-3 and TRBJ1-2; TRBD1 matches at 10 bases. The germline CDR1 and CDR2 sequences are SGHTA and FQGTGA. CDR3 length equals 13 residues. Germline trimming cut 9 bases from V and 6 bases from J; bases unmatched to any gene: 7. CDR3 in amino acids: CARPGQGIDGYTF. DNA for the CDR3: TGTGCCAGGCCGGGACAGGGGATTGATGGCTACACCTTC.

The V and J genes are TRBV5-1 and TRBJ1-6; D is unresolved. This CDR3 spans 12 amino acids. Germline V lookup: CDR1 SGHRS, CDR2 YFSETQ. Trimming removed 5 bases from V and 6 bases from J, with 6 bases in between. The CDR3 region is CASSNSNSPLHF. Written as DNA, the CDR3 is TGCGCCAGCAGTAACAGTAATTCACCCCTCCACTTT. Full variable domain (remainder filled in from reference TRBV5-1 and TRBJ1-6): KAGVTQTPRYLIKTRGQQVTLSCSPISGHRSVSWYQQTPGQGLQFLFEYFSETQRNKGNFPGRFSGRQFSNSRSEMNVSTLELGDSALYLCASSNSNSPLHFGNGTRLTVT.

Points on this clone: At one boundary the junction diverges from the germline segment, which might be a read error. The chain is built from TRBV7-8 and TRBJ1-5, with D uncertain. The germline V gene has CDR1 SGHVS and CDR2 FQNEAQ. The CDR3 extends over 13 amino acids. CDR3: CDSSFLSLQPQHF. The CDR3 DNA reads as TGTGACAGCAGCTTCTTATCACTGCAGCCCCAGCATTTT.

This chain uses TRBV30 with TRBJ2-7, with a weak D call TRBD2 (5 bases). V was cut by 5 bases and J by 7 bases, with 21 bases left in between. The CDR3 consists of 14 residues. Germline assignment: CDR1 GTSNPN and CDR2 SVGIG (reference sequence). The CDR3 nucleotides read TGTGCCTGGCAAAGAAATTGGGCTAGCCTGGAGCAGTACTTC. Translated, it gives CAWQRNWASLEQYF. Full variable domain (rest looked up from reference TRBV30 and TRBJ2-7): SQTIHQWPATLVQPVGSPLSLECTVEGTSNPNLYWYRQAAGRGLQLLFYSVGIGQISSEVPQNLSASRPQDRQFILSSKKLLLSDSGFYLCAWQRNWASLEQYFGPGTRLTVT.

CDR3 sequence: CASSRGIREQYF. The CDR3 nucleotides are TGTGCCAGCAGCCGAGGGATCCGGGAGCAGTACTTC. The gene calls are TRBV5-4 and TRBJ2-7; D is perhaps TRBD2 (5 bases). CDR1 and CDR2 from the germline V gene are SGHNT and YYREEE (reference sequence). V shed 4 bases and J shed 7 bases, with 12 bases lying between them. CDR3 length: 12 residues.